Following are 16 T cell receptor beta chains from one sample sequenced in a study of T cells in Graves' hyperthyroidism and ophthalmopathy. RNA transcripts were the template for amplifying TCR beta CDR3 regions. The TCR CDR3 was amplified in a first-round RT-PCR using the HTBI primer set. TCRdb re-derived calls from the multiplex PCR reads in MiXCR, one entry per CDR3 protein. The table includes a few hundred thousand distinct CDR3 sequences, roughly 45% detected once. The sample taken for sequencing was peripheral blood or thyroid tissue (not recorded which). The receptors come from an adult woman with Graves' disease, either hyperthyroidism or ophthalmopathy (not recorded which).

CDR3 loop: CASNRGRNTGELFF. The CDR3 nucleotides read TGTGCCAGCAACAGGGGGCGGAACACCGGGGAGCTGTTTTTT. The chain combines TRBV2 with TRBJ2-2; 9 bases line up with TRBD1. Germline-derived CDR1 and CDR2 are SNHLY and FYNNEI. This CDR3 has 14 amino acids. V trimming: 7 bases; J trimming: 1 base; junction bases outside the gene matches: 1.

This clonotype has just a few counts. The genes are TRBV29-1 and TRBJ1-2; the D is unclear. Germline CDR1 and CDR2: SQVTM and ANQGSEA. V lost 1 base to trimming and J lost 6 bases, with 12 bases between them. There are 13 residues in the CDR3. The CDR3, as DNA: TGCAGCGTTGAAGGGGGAACTTCCCATGGCTACACCTTC. Translated, it gives CSVEGGTSHGYTF. The variable domain in full, completed from reference TRBV29-1 and TRBJ1-2, reads SAVISQKPSRDICQRGTSLTIQCQVDSQVTMMFWYRQQPGQSLTLIATANQGSEATYESGFVIDKFPISRPNLTFSTLTVSNMSPEDSSIYLCSVEGGTSHGYTFGSGTRLTVV.

This clonotype was seen at least ten times. The rearrangement links TRBV29-1 to TRBJ1-5; D call uncertain. Germline lookup yields CDR1 SQVTM and CDR2 ANQGSEA. CDR3 size: 15 residues. V was clipped by 4 bases and J by 1 base, with 14 bases between them. This CDR3 reads CSVAVRSGSNQPQHF. CDR3 nucleotide sequence: TGCAGCGTTGCCGTTAGGTCTGGGAGCAATCAGCCCCAGCATTTT.

V usage is TRBV20-1 and J usage is TRBJ2-7; 7 nucleotides align to TRBD2. V was pared by 4 bases and J by 0 bases, with 9 bases of the junction left unmatched. The CDR3 runs to 15 residues. Germline CDR1 DFQATT, CDR2 SNEGSKA (reference sequence). CDR3 sequence (DNA): TGCAGTGCTATCTTAGCGGGCCTTAGCTCCTACGAGCAGTACTTC. Amino acids: CSAILAGLSSYEQYF.

In its sample, this clonotype was seen many times. The V gene is TRBV27, the J gene TRBJ1-2; D might be TRBD1 (6 bases). Germline V lookup: CDR1 MNHEY, CDR2 SMNVEV (reference sequence). The CDR3 totals 15 residues. V lost 1 base and J 0 bases, leaving 9 bases between the germline ends. CDR3 sequence (DNA): TGTGCCAGCAGTTTATTGGGACAACCTAACTATGGCTACACCTTC. Amino acid sequence: CASSLLGQPNYGYTF.

This rearrangement joins TRBV29-1 to TRBJ2-5; D not certain. The CDR3 spans 12 residues. Germline-derived CDR1 and CDR2 are SQVTM and ANQGSEA. V was shortened by 4 bases and J by 2 bases, with 8 bases between the two germline ends. The CDR3 bases are TGCAGCGTTGTGGTTTCACAAGAGACCCAGTACTTC. This sequence encodes CSVVVSQETQYF.

The chain is built from TRBV20-1 and TRBJ1-1; D might be TRBD1 (6 bases). Trimming took off 6 bases at V and 2 bases at J, with 22 bases between the two ends. The CDR3 covers 16 residues. Germline loops: CDR1 DFQATT, CDR2 SNEGSKA (reference sequence). In DNA form, the CDR3 reads TGCAGTGCGCCCCCGGGCAGGGGAGGGTATAACACTGAAGCTTTCTTT. This gives the protein CSAPPGRGGYNTEAFF.

This clonotype was observed many times. The chain is built from TRBV7-9 and TRBJ1-4; TRBD1 agrees at 9 bases. The CDR3 length is 14 residues. Germline assignment: CDR1 SEHNR and CDR2 FQNEAQ (reference sequence). V was pared by 3 bases and J by 7 bases, with 3 bases of the junction left unmatched. This CDR3 reads CASSFPDRGEKLFF. Here the CDR3 DNA reads TGTGCCAGCAGCTTTCCGGACAGGGGTGAAAAACTGTTTTTT.

This clonotype was seen at least ten times. The chain joins TRBV2 to TRBJ1-3; D ambiguous. V dropped 8 bases and J dropped 0 bases, with 5 bases sitting between them. CDR1 SNHLY and CDR2 FYNNEI come from the germline V gene. The CDR3 contains 12 residues. CDR3 sequence: CASSYSGNTIYF. The CDR3 DNA is TGTGCCAGCTCCTACTCTGGAAACACCATATATTTT.

This clonotype appeared a few times. The gene calls are TRBV19 and TRBJ2-2, with D tentatively TRBD1 (6 bases). The CDR3 length is 11 residues. V dropped 11 bases and J dropped 7 bases, with 11 bases sitting between them. Germline CDR1 is LNHDA and CDR2 is SQIVND (reference sequence). The CDR3: CAARGSGELFF. The CDR3 DNA sequence: TGTGCCGCCAGGGGTAGCGGGGAGCTGTTTTTT.

DNA for the CDR3: TGCGCCAGCAGCTTGACCACGGATAACTATGGCTACACCTTC. Protein: CASSLTTDNYGYTF. The rearrangement joins TRBV5-1 to TRBJ1-2, with unresolved D. Trimming took off 1 base at V and 1 base at J, with 8 bases between the two ends. The CDR3 totals 14 residues. The germline gives CDR1 SGHRS, CDR2 YFSETQ.

This clonotype was picked up a small number of times. The V call is TRBV7-8, the J call TRBJ1-2; D possibly corresponds to TRBD1 (5 bases). The CDR3 covers 14 residues. Trimming removed 0 bases at V and 8 bases at J, with 13 bases between. CDR1 is SGHVS, CDR2 FQNEAQ, per germline. CDR3 sequence (DNA): TGTGCCAGCAGCTTAGCCCCCGACGGGGACGGCTACACCTTC. It encodes CASSLAPDGDGYTF.

The sample holds a few counts of this clonotype. Germline and junction disagree at one end, which may indicate a read error. The chain is built from TRBV20-1 and TRBJ1-1; TRBD1 is a possible D gene (6 bases). Germline lookup yields CDR1 DFQATT and CDR2 SNEGSKA (reference sequence). The CDR3 spans 18 residues. In DNA form, the CDR3 reads TGCAGTGCTAGAGGAGGGGAGGGGGGGGCCCGTTGGAACACTGAAGCTTCCTTT. This encodes CSARGGEGGARWNTEASF.

This clonotype was seen at least ten times. The J gene is TRBJ2-5, the V gene TRBV20-1; maybe TRBD2 (6 bases). V was cut by 0 bases and J by 5 bases, with 16 bases left in between. Germline-derived CDR1 and CDR2 are DFQATT and SNEGSKA (reference sequence). This CDR3 has 15 residues. CDR3 residues: CSARDPRGTGETQYF. The CDR3 DNA sequence: TGCAGTGCTAGAGATCCTCGGGGGACTGGTGAGACCCAGTACTTC.

This clonotype was seen a handful of times. The J gene is TRBJ2-5, the V gene TRBV7-2; 8 nucleotides match TRBD1. Trimming at V came to 5 bases and at J to 7 bases, leaving 6 bases not matched to a gene. This CDR3 is 13 amino acids long. In germline, CDR1 is SGHTA, CDR2 FQGNSA. DNA of the CDR3: TGTGCCAGCAGCCATTGGGACAGGCCGACCCAGTACTTC. It specifies CASSHWDRPTQYF.

The CDR3 reads CASSTARGSSGNTIYF. In nucleotides, the CDR3 is TGTGCCAGCAGCACCGCCCGGGGCTCATCTGGAAACACCATATATTTT. This rearrangement joins TRBV7-9 to TRBJ1-3, with D perhaps TRBD1 (5 bases). The CDR3 is made up of 16 amino acids. Germline V gives CDR1 SEHNR, CDR2 FQNEAQ (reference sequence). Trimming removed 5 bases from V and 1 base from J, with 15 bases in between.